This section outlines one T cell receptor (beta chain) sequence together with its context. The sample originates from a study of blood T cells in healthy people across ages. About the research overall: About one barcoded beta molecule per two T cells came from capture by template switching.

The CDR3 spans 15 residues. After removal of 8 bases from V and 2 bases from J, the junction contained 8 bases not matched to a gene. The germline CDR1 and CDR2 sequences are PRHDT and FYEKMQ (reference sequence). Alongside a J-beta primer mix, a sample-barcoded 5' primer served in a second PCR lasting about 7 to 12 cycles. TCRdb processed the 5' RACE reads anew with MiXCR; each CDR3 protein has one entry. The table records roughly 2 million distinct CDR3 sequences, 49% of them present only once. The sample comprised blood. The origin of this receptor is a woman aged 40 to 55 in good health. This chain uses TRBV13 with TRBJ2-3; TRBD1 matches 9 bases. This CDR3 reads CASGQGRTYTDTQYF. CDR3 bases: TGTGCCAGCGGACAGGGGAGGACTTACACAGATACGCAGTATTTT.